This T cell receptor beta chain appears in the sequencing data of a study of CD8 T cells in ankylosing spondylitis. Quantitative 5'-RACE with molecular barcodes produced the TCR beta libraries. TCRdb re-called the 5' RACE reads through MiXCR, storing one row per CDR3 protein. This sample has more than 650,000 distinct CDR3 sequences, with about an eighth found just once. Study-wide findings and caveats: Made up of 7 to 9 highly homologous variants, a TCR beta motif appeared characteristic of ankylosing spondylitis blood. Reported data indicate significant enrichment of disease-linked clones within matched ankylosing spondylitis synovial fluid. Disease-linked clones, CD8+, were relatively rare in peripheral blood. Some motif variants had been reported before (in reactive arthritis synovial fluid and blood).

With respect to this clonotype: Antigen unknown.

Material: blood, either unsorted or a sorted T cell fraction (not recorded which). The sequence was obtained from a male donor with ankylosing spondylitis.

The CDR3 protein is CASSLDTAAGELFF. In DNA, the CDR3 is TGCGCCAGCAGCTTGGATACAGCGGCCGGGGAGCTGTTTTTT. The chain uses TRBV5-1 and TRBJ2-2; perhaps TRBD2 as D (5 bases). CDR3 length equals 14 residues. V was trimmed by 0 bases and J by 6 bases, leaving 9 bases between them. Germline V gene lookup returns CDR1 SGHRS and CDR2 YFSETQ. The variable domain in full, completed from reference TRBV5-1 and TRBJ2-2, reads KAGVTQTPRYLIKTRGQQVTLSCSPISGHRSVSWYQQTPGQGLQFLFEYFSETQRNKGNFPGRFSGRQFSNSRSEMNVSTLELGDSALYLCASSLDTAAGELFFGEGSRLTVL.